The present entry profiles one T cell receptor beta chain with its context. The sample is drawn from a study of response to subunit inactivated influenza vaccine. Germline CDR1 SGHNT, CDR2 YYREEE (reference sequence). This CDR3 contains 14 residues. Trimming took 4 bases from V and 6 from J; bases not matched to a gene: 4. MiXCR, run by TCRdb on the RT-PCR reads, gives a single entry per CDR3 protein. The table includes a few hundred thousand distinct CDR3 sequences, 12% to 15% detected once. The sequences come from PBMCs from blood, collected about 12 days after vaccination. The V call is TRBV5-4, the J call TRBJ2-2; 9 nucleotides agree with TRBD1. The source of this sequence is a man between 45 and 60 years old who received an inactivated influenza vaccine. CDR3 sequence reads: CASSERQGAGELFF. The CDR3 region has the DNA TGTGCCAGCAGCGAGAGACAGGGGGCCGGGGAGCTGTTTTTT.